The clone carrying this T cell receptor (beta chain) was recorded at least ten times. These data originate in a study of early T cells in non-severe SARS-CoV-2 infection. The CDR3 loop spans 15 amino acids. CDR1 LGHDT and CDR2 YNNKEL come from the germline V gene (reference sequence). V lost 0 bases, J lost 10 bases, and 15 bases lay in between. Individual cDNA molecules were tagged with unique molecular identifiers, the study reported. MiXCR, applied by TCRdb to the 5' RACE reads, yields one record per CDR3 protein. The sample has around 46,000 distinct CDR3 sequences; 5.4% are singletons. The material was whole blood, obtained at baseline. This clonotype was obtained from an adult who was a healthcare worker with PCR-confirmed SARS-CoV-2 infection or an uninfected control (not recorded which). V is TRBV3-1 and J is TRBJ1-4; D possibly corresponds to TRBD1 (5 bases). The CDR3 coding sequence is TGTGCCAGCAGCCAAGATATGGGGGTACAAGGAAAACTGTTTTTT. Amino acids: CASSQDMGVQGKLFF.